This T cell receptor (beta chain) was documented in a study of response to subunit inactivated influenza vaccine. Study conclusions and caveats: The authors suggested that few new T cells are recruited per seasonal influenza vaccination.

TCRdb re-analysed the RT-PCR reads in MiXCR, keeping a single row per CDR3 protein. The sample lists about 480,000 distinct CDR3 sequences, 13% seen once, with approximately 14% in the top ten. This clonotype has only a few counts. The antigen is unknown. CDR3 length: 14 amino acids. The germline V gene has CDR1 DFQATT and CDR2 SNEGSKA (reference sequence). V trimming: 3 bases; J trimming: 3 bases; junction bases outside the gene matches: 5. The clonotype was recovered from a man aged 50 to 59 who received an inactivated influenza vaccine. The gene calls are TRBV20-1 and TRBJ2-4, with 7 bases matching TRBD1. Here the sequenced sample was PBMCs from blood, taken roughly 45 days after vaccination. CDR3 sequence: CSASFGTDKNIQYF. The CDR3 coding sequence is TGCAGTGCTAGCTTCGGGACAGACAAAAACATTCAGTACTTC.